These 22 T cell receptor beta chains were all obtained from the same sample, sequenced in a study of T cells in Graves' hyperthyroidism and ophthalmopathy. RNA transcripts provided the source from which TCR beta CDR3 regions were amplified. A set of HTBI primers served as the primers for a first-round RT-PCR of the TCR CDR3. Each CDR3 protein is one row after TCRdb ran MiXCR on the multiplex PCR reads. The sample holds around 760,000 distinct CDR3 sequences, about 35% seen once. Sequenced: blood. The source is a woman aged 40 to 50 with Graves' hyperthyroidism.

The table lists this clonotype with a few counts. The chain has TRBV19 and TRBJ1-5; D is ambiguous. With 7 bases removed from V and 1 base from J, the gap between germline ends came to 14 bases. CDR3 length: 15 amino acids. CDR1 and CDR2 from the germline V gene are LNHDA and SQIVND (reference sequence). CDR3 sequence: CASIRTVTSNQPQHF. CDR3 DNA: TGTGCCAGTATCCGGACCGTGACCAGCAATCAGCCCCAGCATTTT.

Comments on this clonotype: At one boundary the junction diverges from the germline segment, which might be a read error. This sequence joins TRBV2 and TRBJ2-2, with 11 bases lining up with TRBD2. The CDR3 consists of 15 residues. CDR1 and CDR2 (germline): SNHLY, FYNNEI. The chain's CDR3 is CASSLAGGPGGELFF. The CDR3 nucleotides read TGCGCCAGCAGCTTAGCGGGAGGGCCGGGCGGGGAGCTGTTTTTT.

Comments on this clonotype: One end of the junction does not line up with germline, which may come from a read error. The chain employs TRBV10-3 and TRBJ1-5; D ambiguous. CDR3 length equals 17 residues. Germline CDR1 is ENHRY and CDR2 is SYGVKD. CDR3 DNA sequence: TGTGCCAGCAGTTACTCGGCGGCGGGCACCGCTGGGCAGCCCCAGCATTTT. It yields the protein CASSYSAAGTAGQPQHF.

The sample holds many counts of this clonotype. V is TRBV10-3 and J is TRBJ2-7; the D gene is possibly TRBD1 (7 bases). V was shortened by 5 bases and J by 4 bases, with 21 bases between the two germline ends. The germline V gene encodes CDR1 ENHRY and CDR2 SYGVKD. The CDR3 loop spans 16 amino acids. The CDR3 loop is CAISPTRAQGGYEQYF. CDR3 sequence (DNA): TGTGCCATCAGTCCGACCAGGGCCCAGGGGGGATACGAGCAGTACTTC.

This rearrangement joins TRBV10-3 to TRBJ2-5; D gene ambiguous. The CDR3 has 17 residues. Germline V gene sequence: CDR1 ENHRY, CDR2 SYGVKD. V was trimmed by 2 bases and J by 4 bases, leaving 20 bases between them. The CDR3 bases are TGTGCCATCAGTGAGGCCAGGTTAATAAGGGAAGGAGAGACCCAGTACTTC. Its translation: CAISEARLIREGETQYF.

The chain uses TRBV7-2 and TRBJ2-7; 11 bases map to TRBD2. Trimming cost V 3 bases and J 3 bases; bases outside gene matches: 4. The CDR3 length is 15 residues. Germline V gene sequence: CDR1 SGHTA, CDR2 FQGNSA. The CDR3 coding sequence is TGTGCCAGCAGCTTGAAAGGGACTAGCGGCTACGAGCAGTACTTC. This sequence encodes CASSLKGTSGYEQYF.

The genes are TRBV19 and TRBJ1-4; 7 nucleotides line up with TRBD1. The CDR3 sequence is 16 residues long. In germline, CDR1 is LNHDA, CDR2 SQIVND (reference sequence). J was trimmed by 0 bases and V by 4 bases; bases with no gene match: 5. CDR3 region: CASSTQGRATNEKLFF. The CDR3, as DNA: TGTGCCAGTAGTACACAGGGGCGAGCAACTAATGAAAAACTGTTTTTT.

This clonotype was picked up a small number of times. The gene calls are TRBV14 and TRBJ2-7, with 7 bases lining up with TRBD1. The CDR3 has 15 amino acids. The germline CDR1 and CDR2 sequences are SGHDN and FVKESK. J lost 1 base, V lost 4 bases, and 7 bases had no gene match. For the CDR3, the DNA is TGTGCCAGCAGCCGACAGGGAATGCCGTCCTACGAGCAGTACTTC. It is translated as CASSRQGMPSYEQYF.

V gene TRBV19 combines with J gene TRBJ1-1; 8 nucleotides align to TRBD1. This CDR3 is 13 amino acids long. V shed 10 bases, J shed 3 bases, and the junction held 7 bases outside the gene matches. Germline loops: CDR1 LNHDA, CDR2 SQIVND (reference sequence). As DNA, the CDR3 is TGTGCCACCGCAGGGGGCGCGTACACTGAAGCTTTCTTT. Translated: CATAGGAYTEAFF.

The chain links TRBV10-2 to TRBJ2-7, with 8 bases that match TRBD1. Germline-derived CDR1 and CDR2 are WSHSY and SAAADI. This CDR3 region has 15 residues. V trimming: 5 bases; J trimming: 4 bases; junction bases outside the gene matches: 10. The CDR3 nucleotides read TGCGCCAGCAGTTACTGGGACAGGTACCCTTACGAGCAGTACTTC. Protein product: CASSYWDRYPYEQYF.

This clonotype was detected ten times or more. CDR3 sequence: CASSSDGARAEAFF. CDR3 nucleotides: TGTGCCAGCAGCTCCGACGGGGCAAGGGCTGAAGCTTTCTTT. The rearrangement links TRBV7-2 to TRBJ1-1; TRBD1 is a possible D gene (5 bases). Germline assignment: CDR1 SGHTA and CDR2 FQGNSA. CDR3 length: 14 residues. The V end lost 4 bases, the J end lost 6 bases, and 15 bases lay between the germline ends. Variable domain in full (rest from reference TRBV7-2 and TRBJ1-1): GAGVSQSPSNKVTEKGKDVELRCDPISGHTALYWYRQSLGQGLEFLIYFQGNSAPDKSGLPSDRFSAERTGGSVSTLTIQRTQQEDSAVYLCASSSDGARAEAFFGQGTRLTVV.

The chain joins TRBV6-6 to TRBJ1-4, with D perhaps matching TRBD1 (5 bases). The germline CDR1 and CDR2 sequences are MNHNY and SVGAGI (reference sequence). The length of the CDR3 is 13 residues. Trimming took off 4 bases at V and 7 bases at J, with 10 bases between the two ends. The CDR3 DNA follows: TGTGCCAGCAGTTTCTGGGGGAGTGAAAAACTGTTTTTT. The encoded protein is CASSFWGSEKLFF.

This chain joins TRBV7-6 and TRBJ1-1; D is unclear. Germline V CDR1 and CDR2: SGHVS, FNYEAQ. This CDR3 has 13 residues. Here the CDR3 DNA reads TGTGCTAGCGCCCAAGATAGAGGAACTGAAGCTTTCTTT. Translated, it gives CASAQDRGTEAFF.

The rearrangement uses TRBV3-1 and TRBJ1-3; 10 nucleotides match TRBD1. There are 15 residues in the CDR3. The J segment lost 7 bases and the V segment lost 6 bases, leaving 9 bases of the junction unmatched. Germline CDR1 reads LGHDT; CDR2 reads YNNKEL (reference sequence). The chain's CDR3 is CASSRDRGEGNTIYF. The CDR3 bases are TGTGCCAGCAGTCGGGACAGGGGTGAGGGGAACACCATATATTTT.

The chain links TRBV5-1 to TRBJ1-5; unclear D gene. Per the germline V gene, CDR1 is SGHRS and CDR2 is YFSETQ. The CDR3 is made up of 17 amino acids. Trimming removed 4 bases at V and 2 bases at J, with 19 bases between. For the CDR3, the DNA is TGCGCCAGCAGCCCGACCTGGGATTATGGGGGCAATCAGCCCCAGCATTTT. Residues: CASSPTWDYGGNQPQHF.

As for this clonotype: The junction departs from the called germline gene at one end, perhaps through a read error. The chain uses TRBV9 and TRBJ2-7, with a tentative D call TRBD1 (6 bases). This CDR3 contains 17 residues. CDR1 SGDLS and CDR2 YYNGEE come from the germline V gene. As DNA, the CDR3 is TGTGCCAGTAGCGAATATGCAACAGGGACACCCTCCTACGAGCAGTACTTC. Translated: CASSEYATGTPSYEQYF.

This clonotype was found once. The V and J genes are TRBV10-2 and TRBJ1-6; D not resolved. Trimming pared 0 bases from V and 13 bases from J, leaving 10 bases between. Germline CDR1 WSHSY, CDR2 SAAADI. CDR3 length: 13 amino acids. This CDR3 is CASSESKGVPLHF. The CDR3, as DNA: TGCGCCAGCAGTGAGTCGAAGGGTGTGCCCCTCCACTTT.

This rearrangement joins TRBV2 to TRBJ1-1; D unclear. V was pared by 4 bases and J by 11 bases, with 11 bases between. CDR1 is SNHLY and CDR2 is FYNNEI in the germline V gene. The CDR3 consists of 11 residues. CDR3 residues: CASSARVRAFF. Written as DNA, the CDR3 is TGTGCCAGCAGTGCAAGGGTCAGGGCTTTCTTT.

This clonotype was found many times. This chain uses TRBV6-5 with TRBJ1-2, with 8 bases matching TRBD1. V shed 0 bases and J 5 bases; nucleotides not matched to a gene: 5. The CDR3 loop spans 15 amino acids. CDR1 MNHEY and CDR2 SVGAGI come from the germline V gene. The CDR3 is CASSYSGQATYGYTF. In DNA form, the CDR3 reads TGTGCCAGCAGTTACTCGGGACAGGCAACTTATGGCTACACCTTC.

In its sample, this clonotype was seen many times. The chain recombines TRBV7-3 with TRBJ2-7; 9 nucleotides line up with TRBD2. In germline, CDR1 is SGHTA, CDR2 FQGTGA. V lost 2 bases, J lost 0 bases, and 2 bases stayed unmatched. The CDR3 is 15 residues long. CDR3 nucleotide sequence: TGTGCCAGCAGCTTAGAAGCGGGAGGCTCCTACGAGCAGTACTTC. It yields the protein CASSLEAGGSYEQYF.

The chain carries TRBV5-4 and TRBJ1-5; D remains ambiguous. Trimming stripped 3 bases from V and 9 bases from J, with 16 bases between. The CDR3 is made up of 14 amino acids. The germline CDR1 and CDR2 sequences are SGHNT and YYREEE (reference sequence). The CDR3 sequence is CASSSAKCPRPQHF. CDR3 DNA: TGTGCCAGCAGCTCGGCCAAGTGCCCTCGGCCCCAGCATTTT.

The chain recombines TRBV4-2 with TRBJ2-5; D unclear. The V end was cut by 0 bases, the J end by 5 bases, with 13 bases between. This CDR3 has 15 amino acids. Looked up from germline, CDR1 is LGHNA and CDR2 is YNFKEQ. The CDR3 here is CASSQEYAAAETQYF. For the CDR3, the DNA is TGTGCCAGCAGCCAAGAATACGCAGCCGCTGAGACCCAGTACTTC.